This TCR beta chain came from a study of cytomegalovirus exposure and HLA in healthy donors. Study at large: One earlier analysis, a look at roughly 180 million T cells, found about 110 million unique TCR beta sequences. Whole-study results and caveats: Productive status was seen about 90% or about 30% of the time for most TCR beta V segments in an earlier analysis. Per published reports, the classifier diagnosed cytomegalovirus status with high specificity and sensitivity.

This CDR3 is built from 14 residues. With V trimmed by 6 bases and J by 6 bases, 8 bases remained unmatched. Germline V lookup: CDR1 MNHNS, CDR2 SASEGT. The primer mix had 60 Vbeta and 13 Jbeta primers. Per the authors' pipeline: Roughly 12 million shared chains were among around 78 million unique TCR beta chains counted in a later analysis. The table came from immunoSEQ multiplex PCR; TCRdb's copy has only in-frame clones and leaves some out. D and trimming come from the DNA, and the V and J calls and clone size come from that table. This sample has about 130,000 clones; approximately 80% occur once, and the top ten carry approximately 3%. As regards this clone: The target antigen is unknown.

The source is a boy aged 2 to 9 in good health and CMV-seronegative. V is TRBV6-1 and J is TRBJ2-1; 7 bases map to TRBD2. The sequenced material came from PBMCs. The CDR3 DNA reads as TGTGCCAGCAGGGGACTAAAAACCCCCAATGAGCAGTTCTTC. Its translation: CASRGLKTPNEQFF.